This T cell receptor beta chain emerged from a study of regulatory T cells in long-lasting Graves disease. This clonotype was seen ten or more times. Stated time point: newly diagnosed GD, antithyroid drugs for less than 3 months. Following extraction of RNA from PBMCs, that RNA was used to make the TCR library. Through Arm-PCR of CDR3 regions and iRepertoire HTBI primers, TCR beta libraries were built. TCRdb ran MiXCR on the multiplex PCR reads and lists one entry per CDR3 protein. The sample holds about 330,000 distinct CDR3 sequences, under 20% seen once. This CDR3 has 14 amino acids. V lost 4 bases to trimming and J lost 0 bases, with 8 bases between them. Germline CDR1 MDHEN, CDR2 SYDVKM. These data were also reused for a study on T cells in Graves' hyperthyroidism and ophthalmopathy. That source notes: Patients were excluded because of uncontrolled infection, other autoimmune disease, pregnancy or lactation.

The chain has TRBV28 and TRBJ2-3; D is unresolved. Sequenced material: peripheral blood mononuclear cells (PBMCs), taken at new diagnosis, from a patient treated with antithyroid drugs. This clonotype originated in a woman aged 18-35 years with Graves disease. CDR3 residues: CASSSVRSTDTQYF. The CDR3 DNA reads TGTGCCAGCAGTTCGGTTCGGAGCACAGATACGCAGTATTTT. The entire variable domain, with the rest obtained from reference TRBV28 and TRBJ2-3, is as follows: DVKVTQSSRYLVKRTGEKVFLECVQDMDHENMFWYRQDPGLGLRLIYFSYDVKMKEKGDIPEGYSVSREKKERFSLILESASTNQTSMYLCASSSVRSTDTQYFGPGTRLTVL.